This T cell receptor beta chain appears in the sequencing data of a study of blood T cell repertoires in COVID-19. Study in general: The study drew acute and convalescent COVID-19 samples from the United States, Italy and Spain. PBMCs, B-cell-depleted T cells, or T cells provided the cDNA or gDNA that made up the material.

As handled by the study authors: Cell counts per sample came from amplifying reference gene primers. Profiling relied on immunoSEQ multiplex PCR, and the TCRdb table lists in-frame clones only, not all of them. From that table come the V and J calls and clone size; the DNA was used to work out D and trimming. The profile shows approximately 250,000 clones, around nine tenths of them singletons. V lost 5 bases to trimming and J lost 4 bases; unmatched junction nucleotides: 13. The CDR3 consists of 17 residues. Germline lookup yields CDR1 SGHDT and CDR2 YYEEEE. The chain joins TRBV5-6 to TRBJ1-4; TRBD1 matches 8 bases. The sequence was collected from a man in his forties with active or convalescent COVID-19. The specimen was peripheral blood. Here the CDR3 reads CASSGDTYRGINEKLFF. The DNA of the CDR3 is TGTGCCAGCAGTGGAGATACTTACAGGGGGATTAATGAAAAACTGTTTTTT.